The rows below give T cell receptor beta chains drawn from one sample of a study of control samples from healthy donors and cancer patients. Generated by immunoSEQ multiplex PCR, the TCRdb table keeps only in-frame clones and is missing some. The profile covers 230,000 or so clones, with 90% to 95% appearing a single time and approximately 1.5% taken by the ten largest. The sample consisted of blood. These receptors originate from a man aged 45 to 65 in good health. Each CDR3 is given with its conserved first and last residue. Each record gives: CDR3 length, V gene, clone size, J gene, D gene, CDR3 DNA, CDR3 protein. The D gene is left open where the match is weak. Expanded clones get a size class; other rows say once, few or many, or leave the size out.

cdr3_length: 16
v_call: TRBV28
clone_size: -
j_call: TRBJ2-4
d_call: -
cdr3_nt: TGTGCCAGCAGCCCCACACCTATTCTAGCCAAAAACATTCAGTACTTC
cdr3_aa: CASSPTPILAKNIQYF

cdr3_length: 15
v_call: TRBV7-2
clone_size: once
j_call: TRBJ1-1
d_call: -
cdr3_nt: TGTGCCAGCAGCTCAACCTCAGGGGAGGGGACTGAAGCTTTCTTT
cdr3_aa: CASSSTSGEGTEAFF

cdr3_length: 13
v_call: TRBV5-4
clone_size: -
j_call: TRBJ1-2
d_call: TRBD1
cdr3_nt: TGTGCCAGCAGCTCCCCCGACAGGGGCGGCTACACCTTC
cdr3_aa: CASSSPDRGGYTF

cdr3_length: 14
v_call: TRBV18
clone_size: -
j_call: TRBJ1-3
d_call: -
cdr3_nt: TGTGCCAGCTTATCGGGGGTCTCTGGAAACACCATATATTTT
cdr3_aa: CASLSGVSGNTIYF

cdr3_length: 15
v_call: TRBV2
clone_size: -
j_call: TRBJ1-5
d_call: -
cdr3_nt: TGTGCCAGCAGCCCCCGGGACCTTGTTAATCAGCCCCAGCATTTT
cdr3_aa: CASSPRDLVNQPQHF

cdr3_length: 12
v_call: TRBV19
clone_size: -
j_call: TRBJ1-3
d_call: -
cdr3_nt: TGTGCCAGTAGGCGTCTCGGGGGAACCATATATTTT
cdr3_aa: CASRRLGGTIYF

cdr3_length: 15
v_call: TRBV27
clone_size: -
j_call: TRBJ2-1
d_call: TRBD2
cdr3_nt: TGTGCCAGCGCTTTTAGGGGAGGGTCCTACAATGAGCAGTTCTTC
cdr3_aa: CASAFRGGSYNEQFF

cdr3_length: 14
v_call: TRBV3-1/TRBV3-2
clone_size: -
j_call: TRBJ2-7
d_call: -
cdr3_nt: TGTGCCAGCAGCCAGTATGTTGGGTCCTACGAGCAGTACTTC
cdr3_aa: CASSQYVGSYEQYF

cdr3_length: 13
v_call: TRBV7-8
clone_size: -
j_call: TRBJ1-1
d_call: -
cdr3_nt: TGTGCCAGCAGCTATCGACAGCGGACTGAAGCTTTCTTT
cdr3_aa: CASSYRQRTEAFF

cdr3_length: 12
v_call: TRBV12-3/TRBV12-4
clone_size: -
j_call: TRBJ1-1
d_call: TRBD1
cdr3_nt: TGTGCCAGCAGTCTAGGGACAGGGGAAGCTTTCTTT
cdr3_aa: CASSLGTGEAFF

cdr3_length: 13
v_call: TRBV10-3
clone_size: -
j_call: TRBJ2-7
d_call: TRBD2
cdr3_nt: TGTGCCATCAGTGGTCGGGAGGGGAACGAGCAGTACTTC
cdr3_aa: CAISGREGNEQYF

cdr3_length: 14
v_call: TRBV7-8
clone_size: -
j_call: TRBJ1-1
d_call: -
cdr3_nt: TGTGCCAGCAGCTTAAGTTTGGGGGAGACTGAAGCTTTCTTT
cdr3_aa: CASSLSLGETEAFF

cdr3_length: 14
v_call: TRBV5-6
clone_size: -
j_call: TRBJ1-6
d_call: TRBD1
cdr3_nt: TGTGCCAGCAGCGTGGACAGGGTTAATTCACCCCTCCACTTT
cdr3_aa: CASSVDRVNSPLHF

cdr3_length: 13
v_call: TRBV18
clone_size: -
j_call: TRBJ2-7
d_call: -
cdr3_nt: TGTGCCAGCTCAGGAACAGGGAGCCACGAGCAGTACTTC
cdr3_aa: CASSGTGSHEQYF

cdr3_length: 15
v_call: TRBV10-1
clone_size: -
j_call: TRBJ2-2
d_call: -
cdr3_nt: TGCGCCAGCCCTCCCTGGGCTAGACTCATCGGGGAGCTGTTTTTT
cdr3_aa: CASPPWARLIGELFF

cdr3_length: 15
v_call: TRBV7-9
clone_size: -
j_call: TRBJ2-2
d_call: TRBD1
cdr3_nt: TGTGCCAGCAGCCCTCCCGGGACAGGGGTCGGGGAGCTGTTTTTT
cdr3_aa: CASSPPGTGVGELFF

cdr3_length: 15
v_call: TRBV3-1/TRBV3-2
clone_size: -
j_call: TRBJ1-2
d_call: -
cdr3_nt: TGTGCCAGCAGCTACGGGGGAAAATCTAACTATGGCTACACCTTC
cdr3_aa: CASSYGGKSNYGYTF

cdr3_length: 14
v_call: TRBV11-3
clone_size: -
j_call: TRBJ2-1
d_call: -
cdr3_nt: TGTGCCAGCAGCTTCGGGGGCACCGTGAATGAGCAGTTCTTC
cdr3_aa: CASSFGGTVNEQFF

cdr3_length: 19
v_call: TRBV12-2
clone_size: -
j_call: TRBJ1-6
d_call: -
cdr3_nt: TGTGCAAGTCGCTTAGCGGGGCCAGGCCAGAAACAATATAATTCACCCCTCCACTTT
cdr3_aa: CASRLAGPGQKQYNSPLHF

cdr3_length: 14
v_call: TRBV5-5
clone_size: -
j_call: TRBJ2-2
d_call: -
cdr3_nt: TGTGCCAGCACCCTTTTTGGGTACACCGGGGAGCTGTTTTTT
cdr3_aa: CASTLFGYTGELFF

cdr3_length: 14
v_call: TRBV28
clone_size: -
j_call: TRBJ1-2
d_call: -
cdr3_nt: TGTGCCAGCAACTCTAGAGGGGGGAACTATGGCTACACCTTC
cdr3_aa: CASNSRGGNYGYTF

cdr3_length: 16
v_call: TRBV4-2
clone_size: few
j_call: TRBJ2-5
d_call: -
cdr3_nt: TGTGCCAGCAGCCAAGGGCTACAACCAAACCAAGAGACCCAGTACTTC
cdr3_aa: CASSQGLQPNQETQYF